This T cell receptor delta chain originates from a study of human gamma delta and Vdelta1 T cells. Study results and caveats: Acute myeloid leukemia was reportedly broadly targeted by polyclonal Delta One T cells.

TCRdb redid clone calling on the PCR reads using CATT. The table lists roughly 7,000 delta-chain clones, about two fifths of them singletons. CDR1 is TSWWSYY, CDR2 QGS, per germline. The V end lost 5 bases, the J end lost 0 bases, and 37 bases lay between the germline ends. The CDR3 runs to 23 residues. This clone was found a few times. As yet, its antigen is unknown. The sequence was obtained from a human donor in good health. Sequences were obtained from Vdelta1 gamma-delta T cells from blood grown in culture (DOT cells). The chain has TRDV1 and TRDJ1; no firm D call. CDR3 sequence (DNA): TGTGCTCTTGGGCCCCGCTCCTTTTCCCCTCATCGCCCCATACCAAGGTACACCGATAAACTCATCTTT. It yields the protein CALGPRSFSPHRPIPRYTDKLIF.